The next 17 T cell receptor beta chains were all read from a single sample in a study of patients and donors after allogeneic stem cell transplantation. MiXCR, run by TCRdb on the RT-PCR reads, gives a single entry per CDR3 protein. The sample records more than 150,000 distinct CDR3 sequences, 41% being singletons. Sequenced: blood, either unsorted or a sorted T cell fraction (not recorded which). The receptors here all came from a human donor who was either an allogeneic HSCT recipient or a stem cell or donor lymphocyte infusion donor (not recorded which). It is not recorded whose cells these are; they may come from a transplant donor.

The chain couples TRBV7-2 to TRBJ1-4, with 7 bases identical to TRBD1. V dropped 1 base and J dropped 6; count of bases not matched to a gene: 17. CDR3 size: 19 residues. Germline CDR1 reads SGHTA; CDR2 reads FQGNSA. In DNA form, the CDR3 reads TGTGCCAGCAGCTTAGTTCCTTTGGCAGGGGGGGAAGTGGATGAAAAACTGTTTTTT. Protein sequence: CASSLVPLAGGEVDEKLFF.

V and J are TRBV5-6 and TRBJ2-3; 7 bases agree with TRBD1. The CDR3 is 16 amino acids. The germline gives CDR1 SGHDT, CDR2 YYEEEE. V trimming: 3 bases; J trimming: 1 base; junction bases outside the gene matches: 8. Written as DNA, the CDR3 is TGTGCCAGCAGCTCGCTACCGACAGGGCGCACAGATACGCAGTATTTT. Protein: CASSSLPTGRTDTQYF.

The chain is built from TRBV6-6 and TRBJ2-7; D not certain. CDR1 is MNHNY and CDR2 is SVGAGI in the germline V gene (reference sequence). The CDR3 has 14 residues. Trimming stripped 8 bases from V and 3 bases from J, with 17 bases between. CDR3 sequence reads: CASRSNIIGYEQYF. The CDR3 DNA follows: TGTGCCAGCCGATCCAATATAATAGGCTACGAGCAGTACTTC.

This chain joins TRBV4-3 and TRBJ2-7; D perhaps matches TRBD2 (5 bases). V lost 0 bases and J lost 3, with 9 bases in between. The CDR3 extends over 14 amino acids. Germline V lookup: CDR1 LGHNA, CDR2 YSLEER. The CDR3 DNA reads TGCGCCAGCAGCCAAGATCTAGGAGGCTACGAGCAGTACTTC. This translates into CASSQDLGGYEQYF.

J is TRBJ1-2 and V is TRBV7-9; no firm D call. Germline values: CDR1 SEHNR, CDR2 FQNEAQ (reference sequence). The germline V and J ends were trimmed by 5 bases and 0 bases, with 13 bases remaining between them. This CDR3 comprises 15 residues. CDR3 region: CASSPRQISNYGYTF. In DNA, the CDR3 is TGTGCCAGCAGCCCCAGGCAGATCTCTAACTATGGCTACACCTTC.

The rearrangement uses TRBV10-3 and TRBJ2-1; 11 bases fit TRBD2. Germline CDR1 reads ENHRY; CDR2 reads SYGVKD. The CDR3 totals 16 residues. The ends lost 0 bases at V and 6 bases at J; junction bases unmatched: 4. CDR3 sequence (DNA): TGTGCCATCAGTGAGTCGAGTAGCGGGAGGGTCAATGAGCAGTTCTTC. Protein product: CAISESSSGRVNEQFF.

This clonotype has more than one count but fewer than ten. The CDR3 DNA is TGTGCCAGCGCTAGCTTTGCAACTAATGAAAAACTGTTTTTT. It yields the protein CASASFATNEKLFF. The chain couples TRBV19 to TRBJ1-4, with D hard to call. V was cut by 9 bases and J by 0 bases, with 11 bases left in between. This CDR3 contains 14 residues. The V gene's germline CDR1 is LNHDA and CDR2 SQIVND (reference sequence).

The J gene is TRBJ2-2, the V gene TRBV5-1; maybe TRBD1 (5 bases). The CDR3 has 12 amino acids. Trimming removed 8 bases from V and 4 bases from J, with 9 bases in between. The germline CDR1 and CDR2 sequences are SGHRS and YFSETQ. In nucleotides, the CDR3 is TGCGCCAGTCAGGGAACCACCGGGGAGCTGTTTTTT. Amino acids: CASQGTTGELFF.

This clonotype was seen once. The genes are TRBV7-3 and TRBJ1-3; weak D call: TRBD1 (5 bases). V shed 3 bases and J shed 8 bases, with 11 bases lying between them. Per germline, CDR1 SGHTA and CDR2 FQGTGA. This CDR3 region has 13 residues. CDR3 region: CASSFPGAHTIYF. The CDR3 nucleotides read TGTGCCAGCAGCTTCCCTGGGGCGCACACCATATATTTT.

This clonotype was observed a handful of times. The V call is TRBV12-3 or TRBV12-4, the J call TRBJ1-4; possibly TRBD1 for D (5 bases). The length of the CDR3 is 16 residues. V shed 5 bases and J shed 0 bases, with 13 bases lying between them. The CDR3 region is CASSQGVAATNEKLFF. In nucleotides, the CDR3 is TGTGCCAGCAGTCAAGGGGTGGCGGCAACTAATGAAAAACTGTTTTTT.

This clonotype was seen a handful of times. This sequence joins TRBV6-1 and TRBJ2-7, with D unresolved. The CDR3 sequence is 13 residues long. V lost 3 bases, J lost 3 bases, and 9 bases lay in between. Looked up from germline, CDR1 is MNHNS and CDR2 is SASEGT. The CDR3: CASSDRSHYEQYF. For the CDR3, the DNA is TGTGCCAGCAGTGACAGGTCGCACTACGAGCAGTACTTC.

This chain joins TRBV24-1 and TRBJ2-3, with D perhaps TRBD1 or TRBD2 (6 bases each). Germline loops: CDR1 KGHDR, CDR2 SFDVKD. CDR3 length equals 16 residues. The V end lost 1 base, the J end lost 1 base, and 11 bases lay between the germline ends. The CDR3 nucleotides read TGTGCCACCAGTGATTTCGGGGGCTCGGGCACAGATACGCAGTATTTT. Protein: CATSDFGGSGTDTQYF.

This clonotype was picked up a small number of times. V gene TRBV12-3 or TRBV12-4 combines with J gene TRBJ1-4; TRBD1 matches 8 bases. This CDR3 contains 14 residues. V lost 6 bases to trimming and J lost 8 bases; unmatched junction nucleotides: 8. The CDR3 spells CASSGQGRWEKLFF. The CDR3 DNA sequence: TGTGCCAGCAGCGGACAGGGACGTTGGGAAAAACTGTTTTTT.

The chain recombines TRBV6-5 with TRBJ1-2, with TRBD1 as a possible D gene (6 bases). Germline V gene data show CDR1 as MNHEY and CDR2 as SVGAGI. Deletions cut 2 bases from V and 1 base from J, with 17 bases between. The CDR3 length is 17 residues. CDR3: CASSYTGADRFNYGYTF. CDR3 nucleotides: TGTGCCAGCAGTTACACCGGTGCGGACAGATTTAACTATGGCTACACCTTC.

V and J are TRBV4-3 and TRBJ2-7, with D possibly TRBD2 on 5 matching bases. Between the trimmed V and J ends, which lost 1 base and 6 bases, there was a span of 10 bases. The CDR3 consists of 13 residues. CDR1 is LGHNA and CDR2 is YSLEER in the germline V gene. CDR3 in amino acids: CASSQVRASEQYF. The CDR3 DNA is TGCGCCAGCAGCCAAGTGAGGGCGAGCGAGCAGTACTTC.

This clonotype has a handful of counts. The chain uses TRBV9 and TRBJ2-3; D possibly corresponds to TRBD2 (6 bases). The V end lost 4 bases, the J end lost 1 base, and 13 bases lay between the germline ends. This CDR3 is 15 amino acids long. Per the germline V gene, CDR1 is SGDLS and CDR2 is YYNGEE. CDR3 in DNA: TGTGCCAGCAGCCCCACGGGAGTTGGCACAGATACGCAGTATTTT. This sequence encodes CASSPTGVGTDTQYF.

This chain joins TRBV4-3 and TRBJ2-7; D is unclear. Germline loops: CDR1 LGHNA, CDR2 YSLEER. The CDR3 covers 14 residues. Trimming left V 0 bases short and J 6 bases short, with 12 bases between. CDR3: CASSQDRSSSEQYF. For the CDR3, the DNA is TGCGCCAGCAGCCAAGACAGGAGCTCGTCCGAGCAGTACTTC.